The 21 T cell receptor beta chains presented below share a single source sample, sequenced in a study of identical twins. TCRdb re-analysed the 5' RACE reads in MiXCR, keeping a single row per CDR3 protein. Among approximately 210,000 distinct CDR3 sequences listed, around a sixth were seen once. The same specimen was also included in a second study, on T cells expressing NK-cell markers.

Sequenced material: CD8+ T cells sorted from blood. All receptors come from a woman younger than 30 in good health.

The chain links TRBV20-1 to TRBJ2-7; 9 bases line up with TRBD2. The CDR3 consists of 13 residues. J gave up 2 bases and V 5 bases, and 4 bases lay outside the gene matches. From germline, CDR1 is DFQATT and CDR2 SNEGSKA (reference sequence). The CDR3 DNA is TGCAGTGCTCGACCTAGCGGGACCTACGAGCAGTACTTC. Its translation is CSARPSGTYEQYF.

V is TRBV10-3 and J is TRBJ1-2; D is unclear. This CDR3 is built from 11 residues. Germline values: CDR1 ENHRY, CDR2 SYGVKD. Trimming removed 3 bases from V and 4 bases from J, with 3 bases in between. CDR3 sequence (DNA): TGTGCCATCAGTGAAAGCTATGGCTACACCTTC. The encoded protein is CAISESYGYTF.

This clonotype was seen at least ten times. The V and J genes are TRBV6-5 and TRBJ2-7; 7 bases fit TRBD1. CDR3 length equals 12 residues. CDR1 is MNHEY and CDR2 is SVGAGI in the germline V gene. After removal of 9 bases from V and 7 bases from J, the junction contained 9 bases not matched to a gene. The CDR3 nucleotides are TGTGCCAGTTGGGACAGCACTCTGGAGCAGTACTTC. This translates into CASWDSTLEQYF.

The CDR3 sequence: CASSQPLGMNSPLHF. The CDR3 region has the DNA TGTGCCAGCAGCCAGCCGTTGGGGATGAATTCACCCCTCCACTTT. The J gene is TRBJ1-6, the V gene TRBV6-1; no clear D gene. The CDR3 covers 15 residues. Deletions cut 6 bases from V and 7 bases from J, with 16 bases between. Looked up from germline, CDR1 is MNHNS and CDR2 is SASEGT.

The genes are TRBV30 and TRBJ1-2; D gene uncertain. Trimming cost V 8 bases and J 4 bases, with 14 bases left between them. The CDR3 runs 12 residues. Germline lookup yields CDR1 GTSNPN and CDR2 SVGIG (reference sequence). The CDR3 reads CAGTDRAYGYTF. In DNA, the CDR3 is TGTGCCGGAACGGACCGAGCCTATGGCTACACCTTC.

This clonotype was picked up a small number of times. The V and J genes are TRBV29-1 and TRBJ1-1; 8 positions match TRBD1. The ends lost 5 bases at V and 11 bases at J; junction bases unmatched: 7. The germline gives CDR1 SQVTM, CDR2 ANQGSEA. This CDR3 comprises 11 residues. This CDR3 reads CSVTPGGAAFF. In DNA form, the CDR3 reads TGCAGCGTTACCCCAGGGGGCGCGGCTTTCTTT.

In this sample, this clonotype turned up a few times. V usage is TRBV29-1 and J usage is TRBJ2-4; 11 bases map to TRBD1. The CDR3 sequence is 17 residues long. CDR1 and CDR2 from the germline V gene are SQVTM and ANQGSEA. V lost 6 bases to trimming and J lost 0 bases; unmatched junction nucleotides: 10. As DNA, the CDR3 is TGCAGCGTCTTGGACAGGGGGCTCGATGGAGCCAAAAACATTCAGTACTTC. It codes for CSVLDRGLDGAKNIQYF.

This clonotype was picked up a small number of times. This chain joins TRBV4-3 and TRBJ1-1; D remains ambiguous. Trimming shortened V by 0 bases and J by 2 bases, and 10 bases separated the two germline ends. Germline loops: CDR1 LGHNA, CDR2 YSLEER. The CDR3 runs to 15 residues. In nucleotides, the CDR3 is TGCGCCAGCAGCCAAGATCGGGATGCTAACACTGAAGCTTTCTTT. Translating gives CASSQDRDANTEAFF.

The V call is TRBV29-1, the J call TRBJ2-1, with D possibly called TRBD1 or TRBD2 (6 bases each). V was shortened by 4 bases and J by 4 bases, with 20 bases between the two germline ends. The CDR3 consists of 16 residues. Germline V CDR1 and CDR2: SQVTM, ANQGSEA. The CDR3 is CSVGGAERVTYNEQFF. CDR3 nucleotides: TGCAGCGTTGGGGGGGCGGAGCGGGTGACTTACAATGAGCAGTTCTTC.

The rearrangement uses TRBV5-6 and TRBJ2-7, with D perhaps TRBD2 (5 bases). The V gene's germline CDR1 is SGHDT and CDR2 YYEEEE. V dropped 6 bases and J dropped 1 base, with 11 bases sitting between them. The CDR3 totals 13 residues. The CDR3 is CASTLGSSYEQYF. The CDR3 DNA is TGTGCCAGCACCTTAGGGAGTTCCTACGAGCAGTACTTC.

This clonotype was counted only a few times. The rearrangement joins TRBV25-1 to TRBJ2-3, with D possibly matching TRBD2 (6 bases). CDR3 size: 15 residues. Per germline, CDR1 MGHDK and CDR2 SYGVNS. Trimming removed 4 bases from V and 4 bases from J, with 15 bases in between. The CDR3 sequence: CASSVGGIGPDTQYF. CDR3 bases: TGTGCCAGCAGTGTAGGCGGGATCGGTCCAGATACGCAGTATTTT.

The chain employs TRBV20-1 and TRBJ2-1; the D gene could be TRBD1 or TRBD2 (5 bases each). Germline assignment: CDR1 DFQATT and CDR2 SNEGSKA (reference sequence). The CDR3 consists of 13 residues. With 1 base removed from V and 4 bases from J, the gap between germline ends came to 8 bases. CDR3 amino acids: CSARGWGYNEQFF. The CDR3 nucleotides are TGCAGTGCTAGAGGGTGGGGGTACAATGAGCAGTTCTTC.

J is TRBJ2-3 and V is TRBV9; D may be TRBD2 (5 bases). The V end was cut by 3 bases, the J end by 6 bases, with 14 bases between. This CDR3 has 14 amino acids. Germline V gene data show CDR1 as SGDLS and CDR2 as YYNGEE. The CDR3 reads CASSAQLGADTQYF. The CDR3 DNA reads TGTGCCAGCAGCGCCCAACTAGGCGCGGATACGCAGTATTTT.

This clonotype was seen a single time. The rearrangement links TRBV15 to TRBJ2-7; the D gene is possibly TRBD2 (6 bases). Deletions cut 3 bases from V and 5 bases from J, with 11 bases between. The CDR3 is made up of 13 amino acids. Germline CDR1 is LNHNV and CDR2 is YYDKDF (reference sequence). This chain's CDR3 is CATSRGGEDEQYF. In nucleotides, the CDR3 is TGTGCCACCAGCAGGGGCGGGGAGGACGAGCAGTACTTC.

This clonotype was seen more than once but under ten times. This sequence joins TRBV6-5 and TRBJ2-2; 8 bases match TRBD1. The CDR3 contains 16 residues. J was trimmed by 6 bases and V by 2 bases; bases with no gene match: 8. CDR1 is MNHEY, CDR2 SVGAGI, per germline. The CDR3, as DNA: TGTGCCAGCAGTTACGCGGACAGGGAGATCTCCGGGGAGCTGTTTTTT. Translation: CASSYADREISGELFF.

The gene calls are TRBV20-1 and TRBJ1-1, with 7 bases lining up with TRBD1. Germline assignment: CDR1 DFQATT and CDR2 SNEGSKA (reference sequence). V shed 6 bases, J shed 6 bases, and the junction held 7 bases outside the gene matches. CDR3 size: 12 residues. This chain's CDR3 is CSARGGGSEAFF. The CDR3 DNA reads TGCAGTGCGCGGGGAGGGGGCTCTGAAGCTTTCTTT.

The J gene is TRBJ2-2, the V gene TRBV11-2; D is unclear. Germline V CDR1 and CDR2: SGHAT, FQNNGV. CDR3 length: 13 amino acids. Trimming took off 1 base at V and 6 bases at J, with 6 bases between the two ends. CDR3 nucleotides: TGTGCCAGCAGCTTAGTCGTTTCCGGGGAGCTGTTTTTT. This encodes CASSLVVSGELFF.

The V gene is TRBV12-3 or TRBV12-4, the J gene TRBJ2-1; 7 nucleotides agree with TRBD1. V trimming: 7 bases; J trimming: 2 bases; junction bases outside the gene matches: 5. This CDR3 comprises 14 residues. The CDR3 nucleotides are TGTGCCAGCAACGAGGGGGCTACCTACAATGAGCAGTTCTTC. It translates to CASNEGATYNEQFF.

The genes are TRBV20-1 and TRBJ1-4; D unclear. The CDR3 is 11 residues long. Per the germline V gene, CDR1 is DFQATT and CDR2 is SNEGSKA (reference sequence). Trimming took 0 bases from V and 8 from J, leaving 4 bases between them. CDR3 in DNA: TGCAGTGCTAGAGATTTCGAAAAACTGTTTTTT. Translated: CSARDFEKLFF.

This clonotype was observed a handful of times. The J gene is TRBJ2-1, the V gene TRBV27; 12 nucleotides agree with TRBD2. Germline values: CDR1 MNHEY, CDR2 SMNVEV (reference sequence). Unmatched junction bases numbered 4, after V lost 6 bases and J lost 7 bases. This CDR3 comprises 14 residues. CDR3 nucleotide sequence: TGTGCCAGCAGGACTAGCGGGAGTATTAATGAGCAGTTCTTC. Its protein product is CASRTSGSINEQFF.

At least ten counts were recorded for this clonotype. This chain links TRBV5-1 with TRBJ2-3; D is unclear. V was pared by 1 base and J by 2 bases, with 17 bases between. The CDR3 extends over 17 amino acids. Germline CDR1 and CDR2: SGHRS and YFSETQ. The CDR3, as DNA: TGCGCCAGCAGCTTGCAATGGCTAACCCTTGTCACAGATACGCAGTATTTT. It encodes CASSLQWLTLVTDTQYF.